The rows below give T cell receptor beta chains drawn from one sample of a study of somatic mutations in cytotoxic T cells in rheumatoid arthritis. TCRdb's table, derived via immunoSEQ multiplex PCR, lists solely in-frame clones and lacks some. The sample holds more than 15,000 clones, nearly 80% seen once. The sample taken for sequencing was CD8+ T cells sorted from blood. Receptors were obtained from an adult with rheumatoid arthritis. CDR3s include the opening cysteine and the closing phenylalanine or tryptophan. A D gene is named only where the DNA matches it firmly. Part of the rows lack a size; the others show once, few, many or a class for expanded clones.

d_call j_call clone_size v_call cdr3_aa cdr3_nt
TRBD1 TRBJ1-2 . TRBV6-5 CASSYSGTDSRYGYTF TGTGCCAGCAGTTACTCCGGGACAGATTCCCGCTATGGCTACACCTTC
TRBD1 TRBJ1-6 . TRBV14 CASSQEAPEDRPPFFYNSPLHF TGTGCCAGCAGCCAGGAGGCACCGGAGGACAGGCCGCCCTTTTTCTATAATTCACCCCTCCACTTT
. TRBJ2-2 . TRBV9 CASSPTQGRGGELFF TGTGCCAGCAGCCCAACCCAGGGGCGCGGCGGGGAGCTGTTTTTT
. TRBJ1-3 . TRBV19 CASSIVSSGNTIYF TGTGCCAGTAGTATAGTGAGTTCCGGAAACACCATATATTTT
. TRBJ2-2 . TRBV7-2 CASSLSGELFF TGTGCCAGCAGCTTGTCCGGGGAGCTGTTTTTT
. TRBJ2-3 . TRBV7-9 CASSPPRRGRTDTQYF TGTGCCAGCAGCCCCCCACGGCGGGGGCGCACAGATACGCAGTATTTT
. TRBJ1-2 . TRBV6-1 CASSEYRVGLGYTF TGTGCCAGCAGTGAATATCGGGTGGGGCTCGGCTACACCTTC
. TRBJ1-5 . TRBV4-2 CASSQEYQGDQPQHF TGTGCCAGCAGCCAAGAATACCAGGGAGATCAGCCCCAGCATTTT
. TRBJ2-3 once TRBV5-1 CASRALGRASTDTQYF TGCGCCAGCCGAGCACTAGGGAGAGCTAGCACAGATACGCAGTATTTT
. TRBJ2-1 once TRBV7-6 CASSLEAQDNEQFF TGTGCCAGCAGCTTAGAGGCGCAGGATAATGAGCAGTTCTTC
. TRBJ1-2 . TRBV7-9 CASSPPSGGYTF TGTGCCAGCTCCCCCCCAAGTGGTGGCTACACCTTC
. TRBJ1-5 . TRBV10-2 CASSESGKTWNQPQHF TGCGCCAGCAGTGAGTCGGGGAAGACTTGGAATCAGCCCCAGCATTTT
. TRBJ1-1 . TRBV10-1 CASSESTSYTEAFF TGCGCCAGCAGTGAGTCGACGAGTTACACTGAAGCTTTCTTT
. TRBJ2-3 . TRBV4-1 CASSHVSTTTDTQYF TGCGCCAGCAGCCACGTTTCTACCACCACAGATACGCAGTATTTT
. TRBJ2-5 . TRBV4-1 CASSQVSIGTQYF TGCGCCAGCAGCCAAGTATCCATCGGTACCCAGTACTTC
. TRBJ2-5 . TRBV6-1 CASSEAEGGGETQYF TGTGCCAGCAGTGAAGCGGAGGGGGGAGGGGAGACCCAGTACTTC
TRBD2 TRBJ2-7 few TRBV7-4 CASSLNSGAEFYEQYF TGTGCCAGCAGCTTAAATAGCGGGGCTGAGTTCTACGAGCAGTACTTC
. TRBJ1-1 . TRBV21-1 CASSKKGGIMNTEAFF TGTGCCAGCAGCAAAAAAGGGGGTATCATGAACACTGAAGCTTTCTTT
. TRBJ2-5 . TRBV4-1 CASSGRQETQYF TGCGCCAGCAGCGGACGGCAAGAGACCCAGTACTTC
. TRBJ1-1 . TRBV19 CASSIDPTGNTEAFF TGTGCCAGTAGTATAGACCCGACAGGGAACACTGAAGCTTTCTTT
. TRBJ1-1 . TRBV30 CAWSLVRNTEAFF TGTGCCTGGAGCCTAGTCAGGAACACTGAAGCTTTCTTT
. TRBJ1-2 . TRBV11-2 CASSLAGVAPYGYTF TGTGCCAGCAGCTTAGCGGGGGTCGCTCCGTATGGCTACACCTTC
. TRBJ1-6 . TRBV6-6 CASSKKEGEGSPLHF TGTGCCAGCAGCAAGAAAGAGGGGGAGGGTTCACCCCTCCACTTT
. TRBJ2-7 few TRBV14 CASSQDPGDYEQYF TGTGCCAGCAGCCAAGATCCGGGGGACTACGAGCAGTACTTC
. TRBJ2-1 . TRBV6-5 CASSYGTLRSYNEQFF TGTGCCAGCAGTTACGGGACTCTCCGCTCCTACAATGAGCAGTTCTTC
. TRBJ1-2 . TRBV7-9 CASSAGQTANYGYTF TGTGCCAGCAGCGCCGGGCAGACTGCCAACTATGGCTACACCTTC
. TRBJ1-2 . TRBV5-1 CASSLGGGLYGYTF TGCGCCAGCAGCTTGGGGGGGGGACTCTATGGCTACACCTTC
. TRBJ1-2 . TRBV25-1 CASRPGIGYGYTF TGTGCCAGCAGGCCCGGTATTGGCTATGGCTACACCTTC
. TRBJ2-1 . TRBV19 CASLRSDNEQFF TGTGCCAGTCTTCGGTCTGACAATGAGCAGTTCTTC
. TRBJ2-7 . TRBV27 CASSPGTAYEQYF TGTGCCAGCAGCCCCGGGACTGCTTACGAGCAGTACTTC
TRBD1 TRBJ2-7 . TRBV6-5 CASSYRGPIYEQYF TGTGCCAGCAGTTACAGGGGGCCCATCTACGAGCAGTACTTC
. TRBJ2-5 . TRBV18 CASSPDEGEETQYF TGTGCCAGCTCACCAGACGAGGGAGAAGAGACCCAGTACTTC
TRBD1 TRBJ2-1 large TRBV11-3 CASSHRDRANEQFF TGTGCCAGCAGCCACCGGGACAGGGCCAATGAGCAGTTCTTC
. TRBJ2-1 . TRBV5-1 CASSWGGPNEQFF TGCGCCAGCAGCTGGGGGGGGCCTAATGAGCAGTTCTTC
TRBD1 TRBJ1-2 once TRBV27 CASSSSRDRGQFYGYTF TGTGCCAGCAGTTCGTCCCGGGACAGGGGGCAATTCTATGGCTACACCTTC
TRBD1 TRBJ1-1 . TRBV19 CASSTYRGLNTEAFF TGTGCCAGTAGTACCTACAGGGGACTGAACACTGAAGCTTTCTTT
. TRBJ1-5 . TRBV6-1 CASSDNVRGRLEPQHF TGTGCCAGCAGTGATAATGTAAGGGGTCGCCTGGAGCCCCAGCATTTT